A selection of T cell receptor beta chains follows, all from one sample in a study of human T cells and chemical hapten exposure. In TCRdb, the RACE reads were re-called with MiXCR into one record per CDR3 protein. The sample has roughly 94,000 distinct CDR3 sequences, 9.3% seen once. The sample in question was whole blood, obtained in connection with sensitization to the hapten diphenylcyclopropenone (DPC). These TCRs come from a woman aged 40 to 49 with alopecia areata. Some clones in this sample may be carry-over from other donors' samples. Both conserved end residues are part of each CDR3. The D gene is left open where the match is weak. Rows may omit the clone size; those that give it use once, few, many or a size class.

v_call: TRBV28; clone_size: -; d_call: -; j_call: TRBJ2-4; cdr3_nt: TGTGCCAGCAGCCAATCCGATGACAGGATAAAAAACATTCAGTACTTC; cdr3_aa: CASSQSDDRIKNIQYF
v_call: TRBV4-1; clone_size: many; d_call: -; j_call: TRBJ2-1; cdr3_nt: TGCGCCAGCAGCCAAGTGGATGAGCAGTTCTTC; cdr3_aa: CASSQVDEQFF
v_call: TRBV10-3; clone_size: many; d_call: -; j_call: TRBJ2-3; cdr3_nt: TGTGCCACTACAGGGACAGATACGCAGTATTTT; cdr3_aa: CATTGTDTQYF
v_call: TRBV7-2; clone_size: -; d_call: -; j_call: TRBJ2-7; cdr3_nt: TGTGCCAGCAGCTTTGGCGGGGCGTTATACGTGCAGTACTTC; cdr3_aa: CASSFGGALYVQYF
v_call: TRBV20-1; clone_size: few; d_call: -; j_call: TRBJ1-1; cdr3_nt: TGCAGTGCCCCCCGCCCCGGGGTGAACACTGAAGCTTTCTTT; cdr3_aa: CSAPRPGVNTEAFF
v_call: TRBV11-2; clone_size: many; d_call: -; j_call: TRBJ1-1; cdr3_nt: TGTGCCAGCAGCTTAGAAGGGGGCACTGAAGCTTTCTTT; cdr3_aa: CASSLEGGTEAFF
v_call: TRBV29-1; clone_size: many; d_call: TRBD1; j_call: TRBJ2-7; cdr3_nt: TGCAGCGTTGAAGGCTGGGGGACAGGGAGCTCCTACGAGCAGTACTTC; cdr3_aa: CSVEGWGTGSSYEQYF
v_call: TRBV5-4; clone_size: few; d_call: TRBD1; j_call: TRBJ2-3; cdr3_nt: TGTGCCAGCAGCTTGGGCACAGGGGGCGGAACAGATACGCAGTATTTT; cdr3_aa: CASSLGTGGGTDTQYF
v_call: TRBV4-1; clone_size: many; d_call: TRBD2; j_call: TRBJ2-7; cdr3_nt: TGCGCCAGCAGCCAAGAACTAGCGGGAGACTTCCGCCACTTC; cdr3_aa: CASSQELAGDFRHF
v_call: TRBV24-1; clone_size: -; d_call: TRBD1; j_call: TRBJ2-1; cdr3_nt: TGTGCCACCAGTGAAACAGACAGGGACATCAGTGAGCAGTTCTTC; cdr3_aa: CATSETDRDISEQFF
v_call: TRBV7-2; clone_size: many; d_call: TRBD1; j_call: TRBJ2-1; cdr3_nt: TGTGCCAGCAGCCCGGAGACAGGGCCTGGTGAGCAGTTCTTC; cdr3_aa: CASSPETGPGEQFF
v_call: TRBV28; clone_size: -; d_call: -; j_call: TRBJ2-1; cdr3_nt: TGTGCCAGCAGATCAATATACAGAATCCCCTACAATGAGCAGTTCTTC; cdr3_aa: CASRSIYRIPYNEQFF
v_call: TRBV20-1; clone_size: few; d_call: -; j_call: TRBJ2-7; cdr3_nt: TGCAGTGCTAGAGATGCTCTACCCGTATCGGGGAGCCGATACTACGAGCAGTACTTC; cdr3_aa: CSARDALPVSGSRYYEQYF
v_call: TRBV20-1; clone_size: -; d_call: -; j_call: TRBJ2-7; cdr3_nt: TGCAGTGCTAGAGCTGGCAATGCCTACGAGCAGTACTTC; cdr3_aa: CSARAGNAYEQYF
v_call: TRBV29-1; clone_size: many; d_call: -; j_call: TRBJ2-7; cdr3_nt: TGCAGCGTTGAAGATCCGGTAGGAGGGTACGAGCAGTACTTC; cdr3_aa: CSVEDPVGGYEQYF
v_call: TRBV28; clone_size: few; d_call: -; j_call: TRBJ1-6; cdr3_nt: TGTGCCAGCAGCACCGATAATTCACCCCTCCACTTT; cdr3_aa: CASSTDNSPLHF
v_call: TRBV7-2; clone_size: -; d_call: -; j_call: TRBJ1-1; cdr3_nt: TGTGCCAGCAGCTTACAGGGCAGGGCTGAAGCTTTCTTT; cdr3_aa: CASSLQGRAEAFF
v_call: TRBV4-2; clone_size: few; d_call: -; j_call: TRBJ2-1; cdr3_nt: TGTGCCAGCAGCCAAGAAGGGACACTTTACAATGAGCAGTTCTTC; cdr3_aa: CASSQEGTLYNEQFF
v_call: TRBV28; clone_size: -; d_call: TRBD1; j_call: TRBJ2-1; cdr3_nt: TGTGCCAGCGGGACAGGGGGTGTGGATGAGCAGTTCTTC; cdr3_aa: CASGTGGVDEQFF
v_call: TRBV14; clone_size: -; d_call: TRBD1; j_call: TRBJ1-2; cdr3_nt: TGTGCCAGCAGCCAAGAAGACAGGGGGCCCAACTATGGCTACACCTTC; cdr3_aa: CASSQEDRGPNYGYTF
v_call: TRBV27; clone_size: many; d_call: TRBD2; j_call: TRBJ2-3; cdr3_nt: TGTGCCAGCAGTTCGGCTAGCGGGCTGGGCACAGATACGCAGTATTTT; cdr3_aa: CASSSASGLGTDTQYF
v_call: TRBV6-4; clone_size: -; d_call: TRBD2; j_call: TRBJ2-3; cdr3_nt: TGTGCCAGCAGTACGACTAGCAGTTACACAGATACGCAGTATTTT; cdr3_aa: CASSTTSSYTDTQYF
v_call: TRBV5-6; clone_size: few; d_call: TRBD2; j_call: TRBJ2-5; cdr3_nt: TGTGCCAGCAGCTGGGGCCCGCCTAGCGGTCAAGAGACCCAGTACTTC; cdr3_aa: CASSWGPPSGQETQYF
v_call: TRBV29-1; clone_size: many; d_call: TRBD1; j_call: TRBJ1-4; cdr3_nt: TGCAGCGCCGGACAGGGGGAAGGAAAACTGTTTTTT; cdr3_aa: CSAGQGEGKLFF
v_call: TRBV9; clone_size: many; d_call: TRBD2; j_call: TRBJ2-3; cdr3_nt: TGTGCCAGCAGCGTCGTAGCGGGGGCGGGTGCAGATACGCAGTATTTT; cdr3_aa: CASSVVAGAGADTQYF
v_call: TRBV7-2; clone_size: many; d_call: -; j_call: TRBJ1-2; cdr3_nt: TGTGCCAGCAGCTTGGGGGGCGGGTGGACTAACTATGGCTACACCTTC; cdr3_aa: CASSLGGGWTNYGYTF
v_call: TRBV7-3; clone_size: many; d_call: -; j_call: TRBJ2-1; cdr3_nt: TGTGCCAGCAGCTTGCGGGCTAGCCCCGTCGCCTACAATGAGCAGTTCTTC; cdr3_aa: CASSLRASPVAYNEQFF
v_call: TRBV3-1; clone_size: -; d_call: TRBD1; j_call: TRBJ1-4; cdr3_nt: TGTGCCAGCAGCCCAATCGGGACAGCAACTAATGAAAAACTGTTTTTT; cdr3_aa: CASSPIGTATNEKLFF
v_call: TRBV6-5; clone_size: many; d_call: TRBD2; j_call: TRBJ2-1; cdr3_nt: TGTGCCAGCAGTTACGAACCTAGCGGGAGGTTCAATGAGCAGTTCTTC; cdr3_aa: CASSYEPSGRFNEQFF